This T cell receptor beta chain was documented in a study of CD8 T cells in ankylosing spondylitis (dated by TCRdb to about 2017). A note on the overall study: The study profiled T cell receptor beta repertoires in healthy donors and ankylosing spondylitis patients to find disease-linked TCR variants. In total, the full study cohort was made up of 100 to 140 healthy donors and about two dozen ankylosing spondylitis patients. Peripheral blood was sampled, and synovial fluid was additionally collected from ankylosing spondylitis patients. Summary of the overall study and its limitations: According to the report, matched synovial fluid samples from ankylosing spondylitis patients were significantly enriched for the disease-linked clones. A TCR beta motif of fewer than 10 highly homologous amino acid variants appeared characteristic of blood from ankylosing spondylitis patients. The disease-linked clones showed a CD8+ phenotype and occurred at relatively low frequencies in peripheral blood. Some motif variants were previously reported in synovial fluid and blood of reactive arthritis patients, suggesting common disease-initiation mechanisms.

Note on this clonotype: Which antigen it targets is not known. No clone much larger than this one lies a single base away; base qualities are absent.

The CDR3 runs 13 amino acids, cysteine and phenylalanine included. The sequence is cut down to CDR3 DNA, 39 bases in frame from base 1. V and J lose 6 bases and 7 bases, and a span of 12 bases separates them. TCRdb names Illumina HiSeq 2500 as the instrument used. TCR beta libraries were prepared by quantitative 5'-RACE with molecular barcodes. In the paper's pipeline: A new computational method based on a probabilistic model of VDJ rearrangement was used to identify disease-linked TCR variants. TCRdb's own reprocessing of the public reads used fastp at Q25 and MiXCR and kept productive beta chains. Each CDR3 protein gets just one entry, which takes the most common genes and DNA from the rows behind it. TCRdb, not the authors, supplied the V and J calls. Across this sample there are 380,000 or so distinct CDR3 sequences, with roughly 20% seen only once. Clones ranked in the top ten supply around 14% of the sample.

Input material: blood, either unsorted or a sorted T cell fraction (not recorded which). Recombination linked TRBV12-3 or TRBV12-4 to TRBJ2-2; the D gene is possibly TRBD1 or TRBD2, with 5 bases matching each. This TCR came from a male donor with ankylosing spondylitis or in good health (not recorded which). The nucleotide sequence reads TGTGCCAGCAGCCCCGGGACGAACGGGGAGCTGTTTTTT. This yields the protein CASSPGTNGELFF.